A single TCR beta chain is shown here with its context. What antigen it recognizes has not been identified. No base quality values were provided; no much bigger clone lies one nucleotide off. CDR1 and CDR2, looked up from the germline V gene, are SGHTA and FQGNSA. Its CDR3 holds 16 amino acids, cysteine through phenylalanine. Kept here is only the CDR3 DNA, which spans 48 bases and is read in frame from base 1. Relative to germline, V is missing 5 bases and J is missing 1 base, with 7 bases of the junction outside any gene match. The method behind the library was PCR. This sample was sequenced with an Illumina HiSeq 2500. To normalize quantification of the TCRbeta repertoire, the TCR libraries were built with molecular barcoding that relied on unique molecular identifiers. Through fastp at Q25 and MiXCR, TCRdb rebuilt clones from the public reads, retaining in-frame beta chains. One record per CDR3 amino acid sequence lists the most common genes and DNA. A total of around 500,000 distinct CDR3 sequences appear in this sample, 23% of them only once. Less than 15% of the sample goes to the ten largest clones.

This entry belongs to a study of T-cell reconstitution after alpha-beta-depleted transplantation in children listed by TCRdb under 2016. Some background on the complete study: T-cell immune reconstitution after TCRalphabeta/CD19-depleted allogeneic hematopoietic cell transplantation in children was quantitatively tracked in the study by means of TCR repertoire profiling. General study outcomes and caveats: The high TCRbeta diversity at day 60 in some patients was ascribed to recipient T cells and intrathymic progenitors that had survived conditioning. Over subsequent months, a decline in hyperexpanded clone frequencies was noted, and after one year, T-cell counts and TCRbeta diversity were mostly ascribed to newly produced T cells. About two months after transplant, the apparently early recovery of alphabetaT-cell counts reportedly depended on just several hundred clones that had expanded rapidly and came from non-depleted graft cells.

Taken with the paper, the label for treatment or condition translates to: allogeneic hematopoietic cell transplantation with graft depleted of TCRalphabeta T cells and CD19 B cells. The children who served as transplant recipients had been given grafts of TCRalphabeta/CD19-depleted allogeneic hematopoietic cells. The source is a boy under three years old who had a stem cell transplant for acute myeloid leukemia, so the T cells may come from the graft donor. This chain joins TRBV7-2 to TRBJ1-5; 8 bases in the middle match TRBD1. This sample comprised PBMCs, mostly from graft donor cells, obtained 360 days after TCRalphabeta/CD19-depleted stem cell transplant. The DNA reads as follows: TGTGCCAGCAGCGGCAGACAGGGGTTGAGCAATCAGCCCCAGCATTTT. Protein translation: CASSGRQGLSNQPQHF. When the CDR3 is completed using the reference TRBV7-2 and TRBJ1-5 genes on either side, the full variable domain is GAGVSQSPSNKVTEKGKDVELRCDPISGHTALYWYRQSLGQGLEFLIYFQGNSAPDKSGLPSDRFSAERTGGSVSTLTIQRTQQEDSAVYLCASSGRQGLSNQPQHFGDGTRLSIL.